These 3 T cell receptor beta chains were all obtained from the same sample, sequenced in a study of T cell responses to AZD1222 COVID-19 vaccine. The table came from immunoSEQ multiplex PCR; TCRdb's copy has only in-frame clones and leaves some out. The sample holds 95,000 to 150,000 clones; about 85% are singletons and the top ten take 3%. The specimen was peripheral blood, collected 28 days after the second AZD1222 dose. The source of these receptors is an adult who received the AZD1222 COVID-19 vaccine.

In this sample, this clone turned up once. The rearrangement links TRBV5-1 to TRBJ1-2; D unresolved. CDR1 is SGHRS, CDR2 YFSETQ, per germline. The CDR3 loop spans 14 amino acids. Trimming stripped 3 bases from V and 4 bases from J, with 13 bases between. The CDR3 protein is CASSSDPGGYGYTF. CDR3 DNA: TGCGCCAGCAGCTCCGACCCGGGCGGCTATGGCTACACCTTC.

The V and J genes are TRBV7-2 and TRBJ1-2; a weak D match, TRBD1 (5 bases). Looked up from germline, CDR1 is SGHTA and CDR2 is FQGNSA. The CDR3 length is 15 residues. V lost 0 bases and J 8 bases, leaving 16 bases between the germline ends. CDR3 sequence (DNA): TGTGCCAGCAGCTTAGCTGATGTTCAGGGAAGAGGCTACACCTTC. Protein sequence: CASSLADVQGRGYTF.

The chain uses TRBV27 and TRBJ2-7; a possible D gene is TRBD1 (5 bases). Germline V CDR1 and CDR2: MNHEY, SMNVEV (reference sequence). With 2 bases removed from V and 6 bases from J, the gap between germline ends came to 11 bases. CDR3 length equals 13 residues. The CDR3 DNA reads TGTGCCAGCAGTTTAACGACAGTAACCGAGCAGTACTTC. It yields the protein CASSLTTVTEQYF.